This T cell receptor beta chain came from a study of cytotoxic CD8 clonotypes in ibrutinib-treated CLL. Whole-study findings and limits: Having risen at ibrutinib response, clonality had fallen back toward baseline by progression. Public clonotypes were rare and shrank or held steady on treatment.

A note on this clone: Its cognate antigen is unknown.

Clones were sequenced by immunoSEQ multiplex PCR, and TCRdb holds only the in-frame ones, with some missing. The sample has around 310,000 clones, about 80% seen once. CDR3 length: 15 amino acids. Germline CDR1 and CDR2: MNHEY and SVGAGI. J was trimmed by 0 bases and V by 10 bases; bases with no gene match: 8. The receptor was isolated from a human donor with chronic lymphocytic leukemia. Sample: PBMCs, taken before ibrutinib treatment. V and J are TRBV6-5 and TRBJ2-3; 9 nucleotides line up with TRBD2. In DNA form, the CDR3 reads TGTGCCACTCGATTAGCGGGAGCTAGCACAGATACGCAGTATTTT. As protein: CATRLAGASTDTQYF.